The 32 T cell receptor beta chains given below trace back to one sample, sequenced in a study of T cell responses to AZD1222 COVID-19 vaccine. This table comes from immunoSEQ multiplex PCR, and its TCRdb copy is limited to in-frame clones, with some not included. The repertoire holds 180,000 or so clones, with approximately 90% as singletons. Sequenced material: peripheral blood, taken 28 days after the second AZD1222 dose. The receptors were gathered from an adult who received the AZD1222 COVID-19 vaccine.

This rearrangement joins TRBV27 to TRBJ1-2; D perhaps matches TRBD1 (6 bases). V shed 0 bases and J shed 5 bases, with 16 bases lying between them. This CDR3 has 16 residues. The germline CDR1 and CDR2 sequences are MNHEY and SMNVEV (reference sequence). In DNA form, the CDR3 reads TGTGCCAGCAGTTTATCGAGGGCAGGGGACGGGTATGGCTACACCTTC. It is translated as CASSLSRAGDGYGYTF.

J is TRBJ2-7 and V is TRBV4-2; D possibly corresponds to TRBD1 (5 bases). Germline V CDR1 and CDR2: LGHNA, YNFKEQ. The CDR3 is 14 residues long. Trimming removed 4 bases from V and 5 bases from J, with 15 bases in between. As DNA, the CDR3 is TGTGCCAGCAGCCTAGCAGGGTCCCGGGACGAGCAGTACTTC. Protein sequence: CASSLAGSRDEQYF.

The rearrangement uses TRBV7-2 and TRBJ2-5; D gene ambiguous. Germline CDR1 and CDR2: SGHTA and FQGNSA. The CDR3 runs 12 residues. The V gene lost 5 bases and the J gene lost 7 bases, with 11 bases spanning the gap. The CDR3, as DNA: TGTGCCAGCAGCATCTACCCAGGGACCCAGTACTTC. This gives the protein CASSIYPGTQYF.

The rearrangement uses TRBV5-1 and TRBJ1-3; D unclear. Trimming took 4 bases from V and 4 from J, leaving 18 bases between them. The CDR3 is 16 residues long. Germline V CDR1 and CDR2: SGHRS, YFSETQ. This CDR3 is CASSAITGSLGNTIYF. The CDR3 nucleotides read TGCGCCAGCAGCGCAATAACCGGGTCCCTCGGAAACACCATATATTTT.

This sequence joins TRBV28 and TRBJ1-2, with 8 bases fitting TRBD1. The CDR3 spans 18 residues. J was trimmed by 2 bases and V by 4 bases; bases with no gene match: 15. Germline V gene lookup returns CDR1 MDHEN and CDR2 SYDVKM. This CDR3 is CASSSHLDRVGRNYGYTF. In DNA form, the CDR3 reads TGTGCCAGCAGTTCTCACTTGGACAGGGTGGGGAGGAACTATGGCTACACCTTC.

The chain uses TRBV7-8 and TRBJ2-2; D gene uncertain. V dropped 5 bases and J dropped 5 bases, with 6 bases sitting between them. The CDR3 extends over 12 amino acids. The V gene's germline CDR1 is SGHVS and CDR2 FQNEAQ. The CDR3 sequence is CASSLRTGELFF. The CDR3 region has the DNA TGTGCCAGCAGCCTCCGGACCGGGGAGCTGTTTTTT.

This rearrangement joins TRBV6-6 to TRBJ2-3; perhaps TRBD2 as D (7 bases). The germline V and J ends were trimmed by 4 bases and 6 bases, with 17 bases remaining between them. The V gene's germline CDR1 is MNHNY and CDR2 SVGAGI (reference sequence). This CDR3 is 15 amino acids long. The CDR3 bases are TGTGCCAGCAGTTCCCCGGGGAGGGGGGGGGATACGCAGTATTTT. Its protein product is CASSSPGRGGDTQYF.

The rearrangement uses TRBV30 and TRBJ2-3; D gene uncertain. CDR3 size: 14 residues. CDR1 and CDR2 from the germline V gene are GTSNPN and SVGIG (reference sequence). V was cut by 0 bases and J by 4 bases, with 11 bases left in between. The CDR3 DNA reads TGTGCCTGGAGTGTTGGTCAGAACTCAGATACGCAGTATTTT. Translating it yields CAWSVGQNSDTQYF.

The V call is TRBV27, the J call TRBJ1-5; 9 bases match TRBD1. The length of the CDR3 is 15 residues. J lost 2 bases, V lost 5 bases, and 4 bases had no gene match. The germline gives CDR1 MNHEY, CDR2 SMNVEV (reference sequence). The CDR3 DNA reads as TGTGCCAGCAGTCCCCGGACAGGGGGCAATCAGCCCCAGCATTTT. Its translation is CASSPRTGGNQPQHF.

This chain uses TRBV7-3 with TRBJ2-1; the match to TRBD2 covers 8 bases. The CDR3 has 11 amino acids. Trimming at V came to 8 bases and at J to 9 bases, leaving 3 bases not matched to a gene. Germline CDR1 SGHTA, CDR2 FQGTGA. Written as DNA, the CDR3 is TGTGCCAGCTCACGGGGGGGTGAGCAGTTCTTC. It yields the protein CASSRGGEQFF. Based on the CDR3 plus reference TRBV7-3 and TRBJ2-1, the full variable domain is GAGVSQTPSNKVTEKGKYVELRCDPISGHTALYWYRQSLGQGPEFLIYFQGTGAADDSGLPNDRFFAVRPEGSVSTLKIQRTERGDSAVYLCASSRGGEQFFGPGTRLTVL.

The V and J genes are TRBV2 and TRBJ1-2; D is unresolved. Between the trimmed V and J ends, which lost 0 bases and 0 bases, there was a span of 8 bases. The germline V gene encodes CDR1 SNHLY and CDR2 FYNNEI. This CDR3 has 15 residues. The CDR3 spells CASSEAASANYGYTF. DNA of the CDR3: TGTGCCAGCAGTGAAGCGGCCTCAGCTAACTATGGCTACACCTTC.

V and J are TRBV3-1 (or the pseudogene TRBV3-2) and TRBJ1-2; D gene uncertain. The CDR3 contains 15 residues. Per the germline V gene, CDR1 is LGHDT and CDR2 is YNNKEL (reference sequence). The ends were cut back, 1 base at V and 4 bases at J, with 13 bases in the middle. This chain's CDR3 is CASSQGQIKGYGYTF. DNA of the CDR3: TGTGCCAGCAGCCAAGGGCAGATCAAGGGCTATGGCTACACCTTC.

The chain is built from TRBV11-2 and TRBJ2-7; TRBD2 aligns across 7 bases. The trim removed 5 bases at V and 0 bases at J, leaving 7 bases unmatched. CDR3 length: 15 amino acids. CDR1 SGHAT and CDR2 FQNNGV come from the germline V gene. The CDR3 nucleotides read TGTGCCAGCAGCCGGGAAGCGGGGAGCTCCTACGAGCAGTACTTC. As protein: CASSREAGSSYEQYF.

The chain uses TRBV27 and TRBJ1-5; 10 bases match TRBD1. The CDR3 is made up of 15 amino acids. V lost 6 bases to trimming and J lost 2 bases; unmatched junction nucleotides: 4. The germline V gene has CDR1 MNHEY and CDR2 SMNVEV (reference sequence). Written as DNA, the CDR3 is TGTGCCAGCAGGCTGGGGACAGGGGGCAATCAGCCCCAGCATTTT. It codes for CASRLGTGGNQPQHF.

The chain employs TRBV19 and TRBJ2-7; 8 bases line up with TRBD1. The CDR3 sequence is 15 residues long. V shed 5 bases, J shed 2 bases, and the junction held 8 bases outside the gene matches. Per germline, CDR1 LNHDA and CDR2 SQIVND (reference sequence). The chain's CDR3 is CASSSPGQVTYEQYF. The CDR3 DNA reads as TGTGCCAGTAGTTCACCGGGACAGGTGACCTACGAGCAGTACTTC.

Only one count was recorded for this clone. The V gene is TRBV2, the J gene TRBJ2-1, with TRBD2 matching 14 bases. V lost 2 bases, J lost 6 bases, and 9 bases stayed unmatched. Per the germline V gene, CDR1 is SNHLY and CDR2 is FYNNEI. The CDR3 is 18 amino acids. CDR3 sequence: CASSEPRTSGRNRNEQFF. CDR3 coding DNA: TGTGCCAGCAGTGAACCTAGGACTAGCGGGAGGAACCGCAATGAGCAGTTCTTC.

This chain connects TRBV4-1 to TRBJ1-2, with D unresolved. The germline V and J ends were trimmed by 5 bases and 2 bases, with 12 bases remaining between them. Germline CDR1 reads MGHRA; CDR2 reads YSYEKL. The CDR3 is 14 residues long. The DNA for the CDR3 is TGCGCCAGCAGCAAGACTCCCGCGAACTATGGCTACACCTTC. It is translated as CASSKTPANYGYTF.

The V call is TRBV4-3, the J call TRBJ2-5, with TRBD2 as a possible D gene (6 bases). Trimming took off 0 bases at V and 0 bases at J, with 11 bases between the two ends. The CDR3 runs to 16 residues. CDR1 is LGHNA, CDR2 YSLEER, per germline. CDR3 amino acids: CASSQELAGNQETQYF. CDR3 nucleotides: TGCGCCAGCAGCCAAGAGTTGGCGGGGAACCAAGAGACCCAGTACTTC.

J is TRBJ2-7 and V is TRBV20-1, with no clear D. CDR1 and CDR2 from the germline V gene are DFQATT and SNEGSKA (reference sequence). The CDR3 runs to 11 residues. V dropped 4 bases and J dropped 3 bases, with 7 bases sitting between them. The CDR3 DNA follows: TGCAGTGCTAAGACCAACTACGAGCAGTACTTC. The encoded protein is CSAKTNYEQYF.

This clone was picked up many times. This chain uses TRBV28 with TRBJ2-3; D is perhaps TRBD2 (6 bases). Between the trimmed V and J ends, which lost 4 bases and 3 bases, there was a span of 17 bases. The CDR3 is 16 amino acids. Germline V gives CDR1 MDHEN, CDR2 SYDVKM. The CDR3 region is CASSSASDGGTDTQYF. DNA for the CDR3: TGTGCCAGCAGTTCCGCATCGGACGGAGGGACAGATACGCAGTATTTT.

This rearrangement joins TRBV18 to TRBJ1-5; tentatively, D is TRBD1 (6 bases). Germline CDR1 reads KGHSH; CDR2 reads LQKENI. The CDR3 totals 14 residues. V shed 2 bases and J shed 5 bases, with 10 bases lying between them. The CDR3 bases are TGTGCCAGCTCACCAGGGGGCCCGCATCAGCCCCAGCATTTT. This translates into CASSPGGPHQPQHF.

CDR3 region: CASSRTSGGIITDTQYF. The CDR3, as DNA: TGTGCCAGCAGCAGGACTAGCGGGGGTATCATAACAGATACGCAGTATTTT. V gene TRBV3-1 (or the pseudogene TRBV3-2) combines with J gene TRBJ2-3, with 13 bases matching TRBD2. V shed 5 bases, J shed 3 bases, and the junction held 8 bases outside the gene matches. The germline V gene encodes CDR1 LGHDT and CDR2 YNNKEL (reference sequence). CDR3 length equals 17 residues.

The rearrangement uses TRBV19 and TRBJ1-4, with 8 bases fitting TRBD1. This CDR3 has 16 residues. Trimming removed 5 bases from V and 3 bases from J; junction bases left unmatched: 8. CDR1 is LNHDA, CDR2 SQIVND, per germline (reference sequence). For the CDR3, the DNA is TGTGCCAGTAGTCAGACCTCGACAGGGGCTAATGAAAAACTGTTTTTT. Its protein is CASSQTSTGANEKLFF.

This chain links TRBV30 with TRBJ2-3, with TRBD2 matching 10 bases. The CDR3 runs 14 residues. Germline CDR1 reads GTSNPN; CDR2 reads SVGIG (reference sequence). Unmatched junction bases numbered 6, after V lost 4 bases and J lost 5 bases. As DNA, the CDR3 is TGTGCCTGGACCCTAGCGGGAGCGGGAGATACGCAGTATTTT. This encodes CAWTLAGAGDTQYF.

V and J are TRBV19 and TRBJ1-5; D not certain. The CDR3 totals 13 residues. Deletions cut 2 bases from V and 7 bases from J, with 9 bases between. Germline V lookup: CDR1 LNHDA, CDR2 SQIVND (reference sequence). The CDR3 is CASSIMVNQPQHF. CDR3 bases: TGTGCCAGTAGTATAATGGTTAACCAGCCCCAGCATTTT.

The chain uses TRBV28 and TRBJ1-5, with a tentative D call TRBD1 (5 bases). The ends were cut back, 6 bases at V and 7 bases at J, with 16 bases in the middle. Germline V gene lookup returns CDR1 MDHEN and CDR2 SYDVKM. The CDR3 is 14 residues long. The DNA for the CDR3 is TGTGCCAGCAGCATCTTAGGGGCAGGCCAGCCCCAGCATTTT. It specifies CASSILGAGQPQHF.

CDR3 in amino acids: CASSLAGLFPNQPQHF. The CDR3 coding sequence is TGTGCCAGCAGCTTAGCGGGGCTATTTCCCAATCAGCCCCAGCATTTT. This rearrangement joins TRBV13 to TRBJ1-5; D might be TRBD1 (5 bases). Deletions cut 1 base from V and 3 bases from J, with 13 bases between. There are 16 residues in the CDR3. From germline, CDR1 is PRHDT and CDR2 FYEKMQ (reference sequence).

This chain joins TRBV6-5 and TRBJ2-7; weak D call: TRBD1 (5 bases). Germline CDR1 MNHEY, CDR2 SVGAGI. Trimming cost V 5 bases and J 3 bases, with 14 bases left between them. CDR3 length: 14 amino acids. CDR3 bases: TGTGCCAGCAGTCAACAGGTGGCTTACTACGAGCAGTACTTC. Protein sequence: CASSQQVAYYEQYF.

The chain joins TRBV19 to TRBJ1-5; 8 bases are a match to TRBD1. Per the germline V gene, CDR1 is LNHDA and CDR2 is SQIVND (reference sequence). This CDR3 region has 15 residues. V lost 5 bases to trimming and J lost 0 bases; unmatched junction nucleotides: 3. CDR3 sequence: CASSRQGTSNQPQHF. The CDR3 DNA reads as TGTGCCAGTAGTCGACAGGGGACTAGCAATCAGCCCCAGCATTTT.

The chain links TRBV5-6 to TRBJ1-1, with D tentatively TRBD1 (5 bases). V shed 4 bases and J shed 7 bases, with 11 bases lying between them. Germline CDR1 is SGHDT and CDR2 is YYEEEE. This CDR3 is 12 amino acids long. The CDR3 loop reads CASSPGTGEAFF. Written as DNA, the CDR3 is TGTGCCAGCAGCCCCGGGACCGGTGAAGCTTTCTTT.

The gene calls are TRBV7-6 and TRBJ1-3; D remains ambiguous. Germline CDR1 is SGHVS and CDR2 is FNYEAQ. Between the trimmed V and J ends, which lost 1 base and 4 bases, there was a span of 5 bases. The CDR3 sequence is 13 residues long. In DNA, the CDR3 is TGTGCCAGCAGCTTAGGAACGGGAAACACCATATATTTT. Its protein product is CASSLGTGNTIYF.

Note on this clone: This sample includes further DNA sequences coding for the same CDR3. The rearrangement uses TRBV5-1 and TRBJ2-1, with D uncertain. The V gene lost 0 bases and the J gene lost 6 bases, with 4 bases spanning the gap. The CDR3 totals 12 residues. Germline values: CDR1 SGHRS, CDR2 YFSETQ. The CDR3 region has the DNA TGCGCCAGCAGCTTGGAAGGCAATGAGCAGTTCTTC. Protein product: CASSLEGNEQFF.